A single sample is the source of the 25 T cell receptor beta chains below, sequenced in a study of cytomegalovirus exposure and HLA in healthy donors. Researchers ran the PCR with 60 Vbeta and 13 Jbeta primers. The assay was immunoSEQ multiplex PCR, and TCRdb's table has in-frame clones only and misses some. The sample shows around 99,000 clones, roughly 67% of them seen only once. Sequenced sample: PBMCs. Receptor source: a man in his forties in good health and CMV-seronegative.

This clone has only one observation. The chain carries TRBV5-6 and TRBJ2-1; 10 nucleotides match TRBD1. Germline values: CDR1 SGHDT, CDR2 YYEEEE. V dropped 1 base and J dropped 8; count of bases not matched to a gene: 6. This CDR3 comprises 15 residues. In DNA, the CDR3 is TGTGCCAGCAGCTTGCCGGGACAGGGGTATGATGAGCAGTTCTTC. Translated, it gives CASSLPGQGYDEQFF.

This clone was seen a handful of times. The sample has other DNA sequences that encode this CDR3 too. This rearrangement joins TRBV29-1 to TRBJ2-7; D remains ambiguous. V lost 0 bases and J 1 base, leaving 4 bases between the germline ends. Germline loops: CDR1 SQVTM, CDR2 ANQGSEA. The CDR3 loop spans 12 amino acids. CDR3 nucleotide sequence: TGCAGCGTTGAAGACAGTTCCTACGAGCAGTACTTC. Amino acid sequence: CSVEDSSYEQYF.

This chain joins TRBV28 and TRBJ1-5, with TRBD1 identical over 7 bases. The CDR3 is made up of 15 amino acids. Looked up from germline, CDR1 is MDHEN and CDR2 is SYDVKM. With V trimmed by 4 bases and J by 7 bases, 10 bases remained unmatched. The CDR3 protein is CASSSPRGPGQPQHF. The CDR3 DNA reads TGTGCCAGCAGTTCCCCGAGGGGGCCGGGGCAGCCCCAGCATTTT.

This chain joins TRBV7-8 and TRBJ2-2; a possible D gene is TRBD2 (7 bases). The V gene lost 1 base and the J gene lost 7 bases, with 13 bases spanning the gap. This CDR3 has 15 amino acids. CDR1 is SGHVS and CDR2 is FQNEAQ in the germline V gene. The CDR3 sequence: CASSLGGGLGGELFF. The CDR3 DNA is TGTGCCAGCAGCTTAGGGGGGGGGCTTGGCGGGGAGCTGTTTTTT.

The chain uses TRBV27 and TRBJ2-7; TRBD1 matches at 12 bases. Trimming cost V 4 bases and J 2 bases; bases outside gene matches: 21. There are 21 residues in the CDR3. Looked up from germline, CDR1 is MNHEY and CDR2 is SMNVEV (reference sequence). The CDR3 loop is CASSSYTRDRGLLAGPYEQYF. CDR3 nucleotide sequence: TGTGCCAGCAGTTCTTATACTAGGGACAGGGGGCTGCTAGCGGGCCCCTACGAGCAGTACTTC.

The chain recombines TRBV7-3 with TRBJ2-2; 9 positions agree with TRBD1. V gave up 8 bases and J gave up 2 bases; unmatched junction bases: 3. The CDR3 spans 14 residues. Germline assignment: CDR1 SGHTA and CDR2 FQGTGA. CDR3 in amino acids: CASQGQGNTGELFF. The CDR3, as DNA: TGTGCCAGCCAGGGACAGGGCAACACCGGGGAGCTGTTTTTT.

The V call is TRBV19, the J call TRBJ2-1; 10 nucleotides line up with TRBD2. The CDR3 is 16 amino acids. J lost 6 bases, V lost 1 base, and 6 bases had no gene match. Germline V gene sequence: CDR1 LNHDA, CDR2 SQIVND (reference sequence). The CDR3 DNA sequence: TGTGCCAGTAGTATAGTCTCTAGCGGGGGATCCAATGAGCAGTTCTTC. This encodes CASSIVSSGGSNEQFF.

The genes are TRBV28 and TRBJ1-1; D perhaps matches TRBD1 (5 bases). Germline V CDR1 and CDR2: MDHEN, SYDVKM. With 3 bases removed from V and 4 bases from J, the gap between germline ends came to 9 bases. The CDR3 loop spans 13 amino acids. The CDR3 sequence is CASSFRVGTEAFF. The CDR3 bases are TGTGCCAGCAGTTTCAGGGTTGGCACTGAAGCTTTCTTT.

This clone was counted only a few times. This chain links TRBV6-5 with TRBJ1-2; 12 positions match TRBD1. Germline CDR1 reads MNHEY; CDR2 reads SVGAGI. CDR3 length: 15 residues. J was trimmed by 8 bases and V by 2 bases; bases with no gene match: 6. Here the CDR3 DNA reads TGTGCCAGCAGTTACCAGGGACAGGGGGCGGGGGGCTACACCTTC. Protein sequence: CASSYQGQGAGGYTF.

The chain uses TRBV7-9 and TRBJ2-7; weak D call: TRBD1 (6 bases). The CDR3 totals 14 residues. CDR1 is SEHNR, CDR2 FQNEAQ, per germline (reference sequence). V was trimmed by 2 bases and J by 4 bases, leaving 12 bases between them. CDR3 DNA sequence: TGTGCCAGCAGCTTATCAGGGGCGTATTACGAGCAGTACTTC. Amino acids: CASSLSGAYYEQYF.

This clone was observed a handful of times. The chain joins TRBV7-8 to TRBJ2-7; 11 nucleotides line up with TRBD1. The junction had 17 bases not matched to a gene; V was cut back by 7 bases and J by 6 bases. The V gene's germline CDR1 is SGHVS and CDR2 FQNEAQ. This CDR3 has 17 residues. The CDR3 loop is CASTRGPAADRGREQYF. DNA for the CDR3: TGTGCCAGCACCCGGGGCCCCGCCGCGGACAGGGGGCGCGAGCAGTACTTC.

J is TRBJ2-5 and V is TRBV11-2; D possibly corresponds to TRBD1 (5 bases). The CDR3 contains 12 residues. Germline loops: CDR1 SGHAT, CDR2 FQNNGV. The V end lost 3 bases, the J end lost 4 bases, and 6 bases lay between the germline ends. CDR3 residues: CASSFQGETQYF. The DNA for the CDR3 is TGTGCCAGCAGCTTCCAGGGAGAGACCCAGTACTTC.

The chain is built from TRBV7-9 and TRBJ2-5, with TRBD2 identical over 9 bases. The CDR3 runs 14 residues. Trimming at V came to 8 bases and at J to 5 bases, leaving 9 bases not matched to a gene. Per germline, CDR1 SEHNR and CDR2 FQNEAQ (reference sequence). In DNA form, the CDR3 reads TGTGCCAGCTCTCCGGGACTAGCCCCCGAGACCCAGTACTTC. It translates to CASSPGLAPETQYF.

V gene TRBV6-5 combines with J gene TRBJ1-5; perhaps TRBD1 as D (5 bases). Looked up from germline, CDR1 is MNHEY and CDR2 is SVGAGI. CDR3 size: 15 residues. Trimming stripped 0 bases from V and 4 bases from J, with 10 bases between. CDR3 amino acids: CASSYSGARNQPQHF. In nucleotides, the CDR3 is TGTGCCAGCAGTTACTCAGGGGCTAGGAATCAGCCCCAGCATTTT.

This clone was observed a few times. V is TRBV27 and J is TRBJ2-7; 7 nucleotides line up with TRBD2. Looked up from germline, CDR1 is MNHEY and CDR2 is SMNVEV (reference sequence). The CDR3 runs 14 residues. V gave up 0 bases and J gave up 3 bases; unmatched junction bases: 2. CDR3 region: CASSLSGLFYEQYF. As DNA, the CDR3 is TGTGCCAGCAGTTTATCGGGACTATTCTACGAGCAGTACTTC.

This sequence joins TRBV28 and TRBJ1-5; D gene ambiguous. The CDR3 spans 14 residues. V was trimmed by 4 bases and J by 3 bases, leaving 10 bases between them. CDR1 and CDR2 from the germline V gene are MDHEN and SYDVKM. CDR3 in amino acids: CASSSLSPNQPQHF. CDR3 nucleotide sequence: TGTGCCAGCAGTTCCCTAAGTCCCAATCAGCCCCAGCATTTT.

The chain has TRBV2 and TRBJ2-5, with D hard to call. V was shortened by 7 bases and J by 2 bases, with 11 bases between the two germline ends. The CDR3 totals 13 residues. CDR1 is SNHLY, CDR2 FYNNEI, per germline. The chain's CDR3 is CASNRLRQETQYF. CDR3 DNA sequence: TGTGCCAGCAACCGACTCAGACAAGAGACCCAGTACTTC.

The genes are TRBV7-2 and TRBJ1-5; tentatively, D is TRBD1 (5 bases). CDR1 and CDR2 from the germline V gene are SGHTA and FQGNSA. CDR3 size: 15 residues. V was clipped by 5 bases and J by 4 bases, with 15 bases between them. The CDR3 nucleotides are TGTGCCAGCAGCATGTCCGGGGGGGATAATCAGCCCCAGCATTTT. Translated, it gives CASSMSGGDNQPQHF.

V usage is TRBV5-4 and J usage is TRBJ2-7; possibly TRBD1 for D (5 bases). Per the germline V gene, CDR1 is SGHNT and CDR2 is YYREEE (reference sequence). V was shortened by 9 bases and J by 6 bases, with 13 bases between the two germline ends. CDR3 length: 11 amino acids. The CDR3 DNA follows: TGTGCCACACAAGGGGCTGGCGAGCAGTACTTC. It is translated as CATQGAGEQYF.

The chain combines TRBV7-9 with TRBJ2-5, with a possible D match to TRBD2 (6 bases). Germline V CDR1 and CDR2: SEHNR, FQNEAQ (reference sequence). V lost 5 bases, J lost 4 bases, and 14 bases lay in between. The CDR3 sequence is 14 residues long. CDR3 nucleotide sequence: TGTGCCAGCAGCGGAACGGGACTCGGAGAGACCCAGTACTTC. Protein: CASSGTGLGETQYF.

V usage is TRBV5-6 and J usage is TRBJ2-1; weak D call: TRBD1 (6 bases). Per the germline V gene, CDR1 is SGHDT and CDR2 is YYEEEE. The CDR3 runs 14 residues. V gave up 2 bases and J gave up 4 bases, with 10 bases separating them. The DNA for the CDR3 is TGTGCCAGCAGCTTTCTGGACAGTTACAATGAGCAGTTCTTC. Encoded protein: CASSFLDSYNEQFF. The complete variable domain, with remaining parts taken from reference TRBV5-6 and TRBJ2-1, reads DAGVTQSPTHLIKTRGQQVTLRCSPKSGHDTVSWYQQALGQGPQFIFQYYEEEERQRGNFPDRFSGHQFPNYSSELNVNALLLGDSALYLCASSFLDSYNEQFFGPGTRLTVL.

V is TRBV7-2 and J is TRBJ2-5, with TRBD2 identical over 13 bases. After removal of 6 bases from V and 1 base from J, the junction contained 5 bases not matched to a gene. The CDR3 contains 16 residues. Germline CDR1 reads SGHTA; CDR2 reads FQGNSA. The CDR3 reads CASSRTSGGGQETQYF. The CDR3 DNA reads TGTGCCAGCAGTCGGACTAGCGGGGGCGGCCAAGAGACCCAGTACTTC.

The rearrangement links TRBV7-8 to TRBJ1-6; TRBD1 matches 12 bases. Germline V gene sequence: CDR1 SGHVS, CDR2 FQNEAQ. Losses at the gene ends were 6 bases for V and 4 bases for J; bases not matched to a gene: 10. The CDR3 is 18 amino acids. For the CDR3, the DNA is TGTGCCAGCAGATCGATTGGGACAGGGGGCTTGTATAATTCACCCCTCCACTTT. Translation gives CASRSIGTGGLYNSPLHF.

The V and J genes are TRBV4-1 and TRBJ1-1; 12 positions agree with TRBD1. V lost 4 bases and J lost 8; bases outside the gene matches: 8. Germline V lookup: CDR1 MGHRA, CDR2 YSYEKL. The CDR3 has 15 residues. The chain's CDR3 is CASSRTPGQGAEAFF. CDR3 sequence (DNA): TGCGCCAGCAGCCGGACCCCGGGACAGGGGGCGGAAGCTTTCTTT.

This clone was detected a few times. J is TRBJ1-3 and V is TRBV9, with D perhaps TRBD1 (5 bases). Germline lookup yields CDR1 SGDLS and CDR2 YYNGEE. The V gene lost 0 bases and the J gene lost 1 base, with 20 bases spanning the gap. The CDR3 covers 19 residues. The CDR3 reads CASSVAGRAREASGNTIYF. The CDR3 nucleotides are TGTGCCAGCAGCGTAGCGGGCAGGGCAAGGGAGGCGTCTGGAAACACCATATATTTT.